This T cell receptor (beta chain) was identified in a study of cytomegalovirus exposure and HLA in healthy donors. Broader study findings: Reported results showed that the classifier diagnosed cytomegalovirus status with high specificity and sensitivity. Most TCR beta V segments were productive about 87% or about 30% of the time in an earlier analysis. Sequences of the TCR beta chain were said to predict the HLA-A and HLA-B alleles of most subjects accurately.

A multiplex PCR was run with 60 Vbeta primers and 13 Jbeta primers. Here immunoSEQ multiplex PCR was the method, and the copy in TCRdb shows in-frame clones only, minus some. Of roughly 180,000 clones listed, 75% are singletons. The V gene end was trimmed by 7 bases and the J gene end by 11 bases; junction bases not matched to a gene: 18. Germline values: CDR1 MDHEN, CDR2 SYDVKM. The CDR3 is 15 residues long. A word on this clone: Its target is not known.

The J gene is TRBJ1-2, the V gene TRBV28, with 8 bases aligning to TRBD1. The sequencing input was PBMCs. This clonotype was sampled from a woman in her thirties or forties in good health and CMV-seropositive. CDR3 bases: TGTGCCAGCATCCTACAAAGAAGGGACAGGTCAGGGTACACCTTC. Protein: CASILQRRDRSGYTF.